The present entry profiles one T cell receptor (beta chain) with its context. A much larger clone is a single base away; this may be a read error. These data are taken from a study of early T cells in non-severe SARS-CoV-2 infection. At the level of the study: Sequencing targeted bulk RNA from unsorted whole blood, leaving chains unpaired.

Unique molecular identifiers were affixed to single, distinct cDNA molecules. TCRdb called the 5' RACE reads again in MiXCR, with one record for every CDR3 protein. The table records roughly 110,000 distinct CDR3 sequences, around 10% of them present only once. The CDR3 extends over 17 amino acids. Germline V gene data show CDR1 as SGHRS and CDR2 as YFSETQ. Trimming removed 4 bases from V and 6 bases from J; junction bases left unmatched: 13. What was sequenced was whole blood. The genes are TRBV5-1 and TRBJ2-1; 10 nucleotides line up with TRBD2. This receptor was taken from an adult who was a healthcare worker with PCR-confirmed SARS-CoV-2 infection or an uninfected control (not recorded which). CDR3 loop: CASSQESSGRSRNEQFF. Written as DNA, the CDR3 is TGCGCCAGCAGCCAGGAGTCTAGCGGGAGATCTCGCAATGAGCAGTTCTTC.